The clone carrying this T cell receptor beta chain has more than one count but fewer than ten. The target antigen is unknown. CDR1 is LNHDA, CDR2 SQIVND, per germline (reference sequence). This CDR3 is built from 12 residues. Trimming removed 1 base at V and 7 bases at J, with 7 bases between. These data originate in a study of cytomegalovirus exposure and HLA in healthy donors. Study-wide context: The Caucasian-associated ancestry cluster contained about 80% of the approximately 390 genotyped donors.

Whole-study findings and limits: Accurate HLA-A and HLA-B prediction from TCR beta sequences was reported for most subjects.

PCR was performed using 60 Vbeta and 13 Jbeta primers. Sequenced by immunoSEQ multiplex PCR; TCRdb stores in-frame clones only, minus some. The data show about 90,000 clones, more than 65% seen once. The rearrangement uses TRBV19 and TRBJ1-1; unclear D gene. The receptor's source is a woman aged 18-30 years in good health and CMV-seropositive. The sample was PBMCs. CDR3 DNA sequence: TGTGCCAGTAGTATAGTAACGGGTGAAGCTTTCTTT. It specifies CASSIVTGEAFF.